The T cell receptor beta chain described here comes from a study of T cells expressing NK-cell markers. As for the study in general: The authors sequenced eight donors, of whom seven were HCMV-seropositive and one was seronegative. The study's findings and limits: These clonotypes, the leaders elsewhere, also led the CD3+CD56-NKG2C+ fraction in several donors. Whether expanded NKG2C+ T cell clones were HCMV-specific remained unclear.

Germline V gives CDR1 SGHTA, CDR2 FQGNSA. The CDR3 is made up of 16 amino acids. In regard to this clonotype: Its cognate antigen is unknown.

In generating TCR beta cDNA, 5'RACE template switching with UMIs was used. TCRdb reanalyzed the 5' RACE reads, giving one entry per CDR3 protein sequence and no DNA. There are 550,000 to 600,000 distinct CDR3 sequences in the sample, with under 4.5% held by the top ten. The V gene is TRBV7-2, the J gene TRBJ2-5; the TCRdb call, TRBD1, lacks DNA for checking. The sample comprised blood T cells: a sorted CD56 or NKG2C T cell subset, CD4+ or CD8+ T cells, or bulk PBMC T cells (not recorded which). The clonotype comes from a man between 18 and 35 years old in good health. The CDR3 loop is CASSLGGRLSQETQYF.